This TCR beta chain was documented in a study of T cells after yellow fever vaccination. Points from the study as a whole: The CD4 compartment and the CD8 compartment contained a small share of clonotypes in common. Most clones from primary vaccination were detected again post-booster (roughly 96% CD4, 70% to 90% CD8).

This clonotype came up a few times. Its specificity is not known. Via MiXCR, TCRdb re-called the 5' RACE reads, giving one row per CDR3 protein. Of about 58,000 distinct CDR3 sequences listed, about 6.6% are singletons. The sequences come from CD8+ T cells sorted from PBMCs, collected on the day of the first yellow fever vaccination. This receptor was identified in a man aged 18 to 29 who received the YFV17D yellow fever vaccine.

The CDR3 region has the DNA TGTGCCAGCAGGCGGGACCGCTCACCCCTCCACTTT. Its protein product is CASRRDRSPLHF. V usage is TRBV12-3 or TRBV12-4 and J usage is TRBJ1-6; a possible D gene is TRBD1 (5 bases). V was clipped by 6 bases and J by 10 bases, with 10 bases between them. This CDR3 has 12 residues.